The present TCR beta chain was sequenced within a study of Ad26.COV2.S vaccination and SARS-CoV-2 variants. Overall study findings and caveats: It was found that vaccine and placebo recipients had similar non-spike TCR breadth.

Measured with immunoSEQ multiplex PCR; TCRdb has only the in-frame clones, and not every one. Among some 450,000 clones listed, about 90% were seen once. A remark on this clone: Its matching antigen is unknown.

J was trimmed by 6 bases and V by 5 bases; bases with no gene match: 13. The CDR3 totals 15 residues. Germline CDR1 SEHNR, CDR2 FQNEAQ (reference sequence). Indicated treatment: some 20 received Ad26.COV2.S at low or high dose, single or two shots; 5 received placebo; per-sample allocation not given. Sampling was performed 63 days after the first vaccine or placebo injection. The chain has TRBV7-9 and TRBJ2-7; TRBD1 agrees at 7 bases. The source was peripheral blood, collected in a trial of Ad26.COV2.S vaccine versus placebo. The TCR comes from a person aged 18-65 years who received the Ad26.COV2.S COVID-19 vaccine or a placebo. The CDR3 loop is CASSGGWTGLSEQYF. DNA for the CDR3: TGTGCCAGCAGCGGAGGCTGGACAGGCCTCAGCGAGCAGTACTTC.